A selection of T cell receptor beta chains follows, all from one sample in a study of blood T cells in healthy people across ages. TCRdb passed the 5' RACE reads through MiXCR, listing each CDR3 protein once. Counted here are 650,000 to 900,000 distinct CDR3 sequences, around 68% occurring once; the ten biggest clones make up around 30%. The sequencing input was blood. These receptors were obtained from a young man in good health. The CDR3 runs from the conserved cysteine through the conserved F or W. D genes are given only for firm matches. Where a row states a size, it is once, few, many or the class of an expanded clone; other rows omit it.

D gene	clone size	V gene	J gene	CDR3 protein	CDR3 DNA
NA	NA	TRBV7-3	TRBJ2-1	CASSLVQGGSYNEQFF	TGTGCCAGCAGCTTAGTACAGGGCGGATCCTACAATGAGCAGTTCTTC
NA	once	TRBV24-1	TRBJ2-2	CATSDFIRENTGELFF	TGTGCCACCAGTGATTTTATCCGGGAGAACACCGGGGAGCTGTTTTTT
TRBD1	NA	TRBV10-3	TRBJ2-1	CAINGQGRNEQFF	TGTGCCATAAATGGACAGGGGAGGAATGAGCAGTTCTTC
NA	NA	TRBV6-5	TRBJ2-7	CASSYSKSIYHEQYF	TGTGCCAGCAGTTACTCGAAGTCAATTTACCACGAGCAGTACTTC
TRBD1	NA	TRBV4-2	TRBJ1-4	CASSQDQGGYEKLFF	TGTGCCAGCAGCCAAGATCAGGGGGGCTATGAAAAACTGTTTTTT
TRBD1	many	TRBV5-1	TRBJ2-7	CASSYSYGQGRGEQYF	TGCGCCAGCAGCTACTCATACGGACAGGGTCGAGGAGAGCAGTACTTC
NA	NA	TRBV7-8	TRBJ2-7	CASSSGAGIYSYEQYF	TGTGCCAGCAGTTCGGGGGCAGGCATTTACTCCTACGAGCAGTACTTC
NA	NA	TRBV6-5	TRBJ1-1	CATLRGVTEAFF	TGTGCCACTTTGAGGGGGGTCACTGAAGCTTTCTTT
NA	NA	TRBV7-7	TRBJ2-1	CASSLGSGTYSYNEQFF	TGTGCTAGCAGCTTGGGGTCGGGGACCTACTCCTACAATGAGCAGTTCTTC
NA	NA	TRBV6-5	TRBJ2-7	CASTANGFSYEQYF	TGTGCCAGCACCGCCAATGGTTTCTCCTACGAGCAGTACTTC
NA	many	TRBV7-2	TRBJ1-4	CASSLDRGSEKLFF	TGTGCCAGCAGCTTAGATCGGGGGAGTGAAAAACTGTTTTTT
NA	NA	TRBV29-1	TRBJ2-5	CSGGPTQETQYF	TGCAGCGGTGGACCCACCCAAGAGACCCAGTACTTC
TRBD2	few	TRBV7-2	TRBJ2-1	CASSLEIDLAGAQFF	TGTGCCAGCAGCTTAGAAATAGACCTAGCGGGGGCGCAGTTCTTC
NA	many	TRBV11-2	TRBJ2-6	CASSLVNVAGANVLTF	TGTGCCAGCAGCTTAGTAAACGTGGCTGGGGCCAACGTCCTGACTTTC
NA	NA	TRBV7-3	TRBJ2-7	CASSLTPRPGAYEQYF	TGTGCCAGCAGCTTAACCCCACGGCCAGGGGCCTACGAGCAGTACTTC
NA	few	TRBV13	TRBJ2-3	CASSLGLRRVADTQYF	TGTGCCAGCAGCTTAGGCCTACGTCGGGTAGCAGATACGCAGTATTTT
NA	NA	TRBV12-3/TRBV12-4	TRBJ2-7	CASSRIVGGEQYF	TGTGCCAGCAGCCGGATCGTTGGAGGCGAGCAGTACTTC
NA	once	TRBV25-1	TRBJ1-4	CAGSESRTHEKLFF	TGTGCCGGCAGTGAATCCCGCACCCATGAAAAACTGTTTTTT
TRBD2	NA	TRBV9	TRBJ2-1	CASSPGLAGGDEQFF	TGTGCCAGCAGCCCGGGACTAGCGGGGGGAGATGAGCAGTTCTTC
NA	few	TRBV6-2/TRBV6-3	TRBJ2-5	CASSLGGGQAEETQYF	TGTGCCAGCAGTTTGGGGGGAGGACAGGCCGAAGAGACCCAGTACTTC
TRBD1	few	TRBV7-2	TRBJ1-1	CASSQQGGNTEAFF	TGTGCCAGCAGCCAACAGGGGGGAAACACTGAAGCTTTCTTT
TRBD1	NA	TRBV7-2	TRBJ1-2	CASNRGQGYYGYTF	TGTGCCAGCAACAGGGGTCAGGGGTACTATGGCTACACCTTC
TRBD2	NA	TRBV20-1	TRBJ2-3	CSAPRTSGGALDTQYF	TGCAGTGCCCCCAGGACTAGCGGGGGGGCCTTGGATACGCAGTATTTT
TRBD1	few	TRBV18	TRBJ2-7	CASSHRDRGLYEQYF	TGTGCCAGCTCTCACCGGGACAGGGGGCTCTACGAGCAGTACTTC
NA	NA	TRBV29-1	TRBJ2-7	CSVEGREGEYYEQYF	TGCAGCGTTGAAGGACGAGAGGGGGAGTACTACGAGCAGTACTTC
NA	few	TRBV5-1	TRBJ2-7	CASSFEVVTSYEQYF	TGCGCCAGCAGCTTTGAGGTAGTGACCTCCTACGAGCAGTACTTC
TRBD1	few	TRBV10-3	TRBJ2-1	CAISEKAGQGIYNEQFF	TGTGCCATCAGTGAAAAGGCGGGACAGGGGATATACAATGAGCAGTTCTTC
NA	NA	TRBV11-2	TRBJ1-2	CASLGPGGLYGYTF	TGTGCCAGCTTAGGACCCGGGGGGCTTTATGGCTACACCTTC
NA	once	TRBV2	TRBJ2-1	CASSEGSRPSYNERFF	TGTGCCAGCAGTGAAGGCAGCCGGCCCTCCTACAATGAGCGGTTCTTC
TRBD1	NA	TRBV2	TRBJ2-6	CASRAGTGALSGANVLTF	TGTGCCAGCAGGGCTGGGACAGGGGCTTTATCAGGGGCCAACGTCCTGACTTTC
NA	NA	TRBV27	TRBJ1-5	CASSPRTDSNQPQHF	TGTGCCAGCAGTCCACGGACGGACTCCAATCAGCCCCAGCATTTT
TRBD2	once	TRBV4-2	TRBJ2-7	CASSQDLWAVPSGGLSYEQYF	TGTGCCAGCAGCCAAGATCTTTGGGCCGTACCTAGCGGGGGGCTCTCCTACGAGCAGTACTTC
NA	many	TRBV12-3/TRBV12-4	TRBJ1-2	CASSLWTDDYGYTF	TGTGCCAGCAGTTTATGGACGGATGACTATGGCTACACCTTC
NA	NA	TRBV15	TRBJ1-2	CATSNTGTGALGYTF	TGTGCCACCTCTAATACCGGGACGGGGGCGCTTGGCTACACCTTC
NA	many	TRBV7-6	TRBJ2-5	CASSLQQGGETQYF	TGTGCCAGCAGCTTACAGCAGGGAGGAGAGACCCAGTACTTC
TRBD2	once	TRBV27	TRBJ2-1	CASSSGLAGIIYNEQFF	TGTGCCAGCAGTTCCGGACTAGCGGGGATTATTTACAACGAGCAGTTCTTC
NA	NA	TRBV20-1	TRBJ2-7	CSARVGSHEQYF	TGCAGTGCTAGAGTGGGGAGCCACGAGCAGTACTTC
NA	NA	TRBV9	TRBJ2-1	CASSVSVRDEQFF	TGTGCCAGCAGCGTGTCTGTCAGGGATGAGCAGTTCTTC
TRBD1	few	TRBV20-1	TRBJ1-6	CSASGTGGVNSPLHF	TGCAGTGCTAGCGGGACAGGGGGCGTCAATTCACCCCTCCACTTT
NA	NA	TRBV7-9	TRBJ2-3	CASSSKGPDTQYF	TGTGCCAGCAGCTCGAAGGGACCAGATACGCAGTATTTT
TRBD1	NA	TRBV9	TRBJ2-7	CASSVGTGPYEQYF	TGTGCCAGCAGTGTTGGGACAGGGCCCTACGAGCAGTACTTC
TRBD2	NA	TRBV7-9	TRBJ2-1	CASSLMTSGGPNEQFF	TGTGCCAGCAGCCTAATGACTAGCGGGGGGCCAAATGAGCAGTTCTTC
TRBD1	NA	TRBV7-2	TRBJ1-4	CASSRQGSNEKLFF	TGTGCCAGCAGCAGACAGGGGTCTAATGAAAAACTGTTTTTT
NA	few	TRBV30	TRBJ1-2	CAWSVIPAGRYTF	TGTGCCTGGAGTGTAATCCCGGCAGGGCGCTACACCTTC
NA	NA	TRBV13	TRBJ2-6	CASSVPGRSRVLTF	TGTGCCAGCAGCGTACCGGGACGAAGTAGGGTCCTGACTTTC
NA	NA	TRBV7-2	TRBJ2-7	CASSPRMGSSSYNEQYF	TGTGCCAGCAGCCCGAGGATGGGCTCGAGCTCCTACAATGAGCAGTACTTC
TRBD1	NA	TRBV20-1	TRBJ2-5	CSAPQNRGKTQYF	TGCAGTGCGCCTCAGAACAGGGGAAAGACCCAGTACTTC
NA	NA	TRBV10-3	TRBJ2-3	CAISLLADAQYF	TGTGCCATCAGCCTCCTAGCAGATGCGCAGTATTTT
NA	many	TRBV20-1	TRBJ1-2	CSATGFRYGYTF	TGCAGTGCTACAGGATTCCGCTATGGCTACACCTTC
NA	NA	TRBV5-1	TRBJ2-2	CASSPDQGDTGELFF	TGCGCCAGCAGCCCGGACCAGGGTGACACCGGGGAGCTGTTTTTT
TRBD1	NA	TRBV7-2	TRBJ1-1	CASSLSRTGIGAFF	TGTGCCAGCAGCTTAAGTCGGACAGGGATAGGAGCTTTCTTT
NA	NA	TRBV7-2	TRBJ2-7	CASSFGQIYEQYF	TGTGCCAGCAGCTTCGGACAGATATACGAGCAGTACTTC
NA	NA	TRBV28	TRBJ2-1	CASSFVSHYNEQFF	TGTGCCAGCAGTTTTGTATCCCACTACAATGAGCAGTTCTTC
NA	NA	TRBV20-1	TRBJ2-5	CSASIETQYF	TGCAGTGCTAGTATTGAGACCCAGTACTTC
NA	NA	TRBV5-4	TRBJ1-4	CASSQGGTNEKLFF	TGTGCCAGCAGCCAAGGGGGAACTAATGAAAAACTGTTTTTT
NA	NA	TRBV29-1	TRBJ1-1	CSVEDQTRPTEAFF	TGCAGCGTTGAAGATCAGACACGCCCCACTGAAGCTTTCTTT
NA	NA	TRBV6-1	TRBJ2-3	CVSTGGLATDTQYF	TGTGTCAGCACCGGGGGGCTAGCAACAGATACGCAGTATTTT
NA	NA	TRBV20-1	TRBJ2-5	CSARFGRGGLQETQYF	TGCAGTGCTAGATTTGGGAGGGGGGGCCTCCAAGAGACCCAGTACTTC